This TCR beta chain was captured in a study of spatial heterogeneity in lung cancer. Time point indicated: blood at routine non-recurrence follow-up after resection. The CDR3 loop spans 16 amino acids. J lost 6 bases, V lost 5 bases, and 7 bases had no gene match. Looked up from germline, CDR1 is SEHNR and CDR2 is FQNEAQ (reference sequence). TCRdb reprocessed the 5' RACE reads via MiXCR and lists one record per CDR3 protein. The sample comprises about 70,000 distinct CDR3 sequences, approximately 8.9% of which are singletons, and under 2.5% rests with the top ten. This TCR was recovered from a female donor with early-stage non-small cell lung cancer. The chain recombines TRBV7-9 with TRBJ2-2; TRBD2 matches at 12 bases. The specimen comprised PBMCs, sampled at follow-up. The CDR3 DNA is TGTGCCAGCAGCCGACTAGCGGGAGAACTCGCCGGGGAGCTGTTTTTT. It encodes CASSRLAGELAGELFF.